This T cell receptor beta chain was observed in a study of chemoradiotherapy in HPV16-positive cancers. General study findings and limits: Functional assays defining HPV-specific T cells used only a couple of HPV16-positive patients.

The CDR3 is 14 residues long. CDR1 and CDR2 (germline): LNHDA, SQIVND (reference sequence). The V end was cut by 5 bases, the J end by 4 bases, with 15 bases between. Profiling relied on immunoSEQ multiplex PCR, and the TCRdb table lists in-frame clones only, not all of them. The repertoire holds 30,000 to 35,000 clones, with nearly 90% as singletons. For this clone: Its antigen is unidentified.

The TCR originated in a human donor with HPV-associated anogenital cancer. The chain links TRBV19 to TRBJ2-7; TRBD1 might be the D (6 bases). The specimen was blood, collected from a patient who underwent chemoradiotherapy. CDR3 nucleotide sequence: TGTGCCAGTAGTCCGGAGACAGGTTCTTACGAGCAGTACTTC. It codes for CASSPETGSYEQYF.